This T cell receptor beta chain was found in a study of T cell repertoires in cytomegalovirus infection. TCRdb independently ran MiXCR on the reads; one entry per CDR3 protein. The table lists about 200,000 distinct CDR3 sequences, 8% to 10% of them singletons. Sequencing was performed on PBMCs. This TCR was sampled from a human donor in good health (CMV status not recorded). Some clones in this sample may be carry-over from other donors' samples.

CDR3 sequence: CSARGGGLAGTYEQYF. CDR3 bases: TGCAGTGCTAGGGGGGGTGGGCTAGCGGGAACCTACGAGCAGTACTTC. The rearrangement joins TRBV20-1 to TRBJ2-7, with 9 nucleotides matching TRBD2. The CDR3 spans 16 residues. Germline lookup yields CDR1 DFQATT and CDR2 SNEGSKA (reference sequence). V was pared by 3 bases and J by 2 bases, with 11 bases of the junction left unmatched.